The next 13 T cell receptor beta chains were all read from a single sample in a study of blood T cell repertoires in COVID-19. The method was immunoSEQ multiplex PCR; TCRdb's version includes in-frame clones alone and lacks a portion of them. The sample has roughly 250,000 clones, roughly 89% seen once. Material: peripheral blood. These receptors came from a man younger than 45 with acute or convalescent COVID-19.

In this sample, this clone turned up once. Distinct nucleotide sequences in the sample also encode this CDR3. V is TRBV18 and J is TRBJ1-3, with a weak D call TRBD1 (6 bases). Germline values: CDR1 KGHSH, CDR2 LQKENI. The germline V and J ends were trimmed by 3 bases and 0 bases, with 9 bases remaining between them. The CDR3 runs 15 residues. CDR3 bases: TGTGCCAGCTCACCTGGACAGAGCTCTGGAAACACCATATATTTT. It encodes CASSPGQSSGNTIYF. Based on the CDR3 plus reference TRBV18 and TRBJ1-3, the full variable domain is NAGVMQNPRHLVRRRGQEARLRCSPMKGHSHVYWYRQLPEEGLKFMVYLQKENIIDESGMPKERFSAEFPKEGPSILRIQQVVRGDSAAYFCASSPGQSSGNTIYFGEGSWLTVV.

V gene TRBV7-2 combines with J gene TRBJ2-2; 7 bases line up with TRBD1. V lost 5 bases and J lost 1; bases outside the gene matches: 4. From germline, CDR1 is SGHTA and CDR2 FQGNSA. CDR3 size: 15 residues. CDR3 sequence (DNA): TGTGCCAGCAGCCGGGGACAGAAGAACACCGGGGAGCTGTTTTTT. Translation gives CASSRGQKNTGELFF.

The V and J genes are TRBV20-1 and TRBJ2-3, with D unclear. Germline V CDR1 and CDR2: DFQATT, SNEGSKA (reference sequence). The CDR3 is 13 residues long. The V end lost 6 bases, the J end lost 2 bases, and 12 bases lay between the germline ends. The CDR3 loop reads CSASTSFTDTQYF. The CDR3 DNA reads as TGCAGTGCCAGTACAAGTTTCACAGATACGCAGTATTTT.

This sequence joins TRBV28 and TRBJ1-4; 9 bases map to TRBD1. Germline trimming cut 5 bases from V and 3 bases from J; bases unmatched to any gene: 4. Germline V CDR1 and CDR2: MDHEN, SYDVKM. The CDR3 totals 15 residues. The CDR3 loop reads CASSIQGASNEKLFF. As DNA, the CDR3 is TGTGCCAGCAGTATACAGGGGGCCTCTAATGAAAAACTGTTTTTT. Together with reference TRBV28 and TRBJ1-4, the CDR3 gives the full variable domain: DVKVTQSSRYLVKRTGEKVFLECVQDMDHENMFWYRQDPGLGLRLIYFSYDVKMKEKGDIPEGYSVSREKKERFSLILESASTNQTSMYLCASSIQGASNEKLFFGSGTQLSVL.

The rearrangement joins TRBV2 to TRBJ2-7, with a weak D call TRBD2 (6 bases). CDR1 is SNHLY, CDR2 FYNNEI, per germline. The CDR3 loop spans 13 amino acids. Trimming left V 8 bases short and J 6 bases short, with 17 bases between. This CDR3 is CASGPGSFSEQYF. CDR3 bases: TGTGCCAGCGGACCCGGGAGTTTTTCCGAGCAGTACTTC.

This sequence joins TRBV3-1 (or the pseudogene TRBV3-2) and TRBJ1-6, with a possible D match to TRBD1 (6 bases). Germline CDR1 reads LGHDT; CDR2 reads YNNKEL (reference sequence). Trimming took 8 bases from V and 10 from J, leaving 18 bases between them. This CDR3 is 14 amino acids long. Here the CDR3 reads CASGSQGAVSPLHF. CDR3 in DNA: TGTGCCAGCGGGTCACAGGGTGCAGTCTCACCCCTCCACTTT.

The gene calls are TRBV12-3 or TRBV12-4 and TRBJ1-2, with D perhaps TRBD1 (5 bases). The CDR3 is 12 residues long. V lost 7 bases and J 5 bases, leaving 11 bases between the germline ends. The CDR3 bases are TGTGCCAGCAAGGGGCAGGTGTATGGCTACACCTTC. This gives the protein CASKGQVYGYTF.

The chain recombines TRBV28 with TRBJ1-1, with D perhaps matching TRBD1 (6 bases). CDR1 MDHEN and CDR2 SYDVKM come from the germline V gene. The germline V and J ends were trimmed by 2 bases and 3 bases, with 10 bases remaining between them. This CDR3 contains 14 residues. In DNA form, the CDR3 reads TGTGCCAGCAGTTTAAGGGGGGGCCACACTGAAGCTTTCTTT. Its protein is CASSLRGGHTEAFF.

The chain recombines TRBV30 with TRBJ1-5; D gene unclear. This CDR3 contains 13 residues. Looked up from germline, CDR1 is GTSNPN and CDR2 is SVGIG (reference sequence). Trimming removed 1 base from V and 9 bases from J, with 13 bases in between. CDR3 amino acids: CAWSGVGSGPQHF. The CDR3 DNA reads TGTGCCTGGAGTGGTGTCGGTAGCGGGCCCCAGCATTTT.

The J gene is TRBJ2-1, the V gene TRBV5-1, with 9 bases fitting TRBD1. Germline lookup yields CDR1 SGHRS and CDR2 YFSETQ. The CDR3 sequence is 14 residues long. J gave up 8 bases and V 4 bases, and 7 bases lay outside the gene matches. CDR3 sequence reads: CASSLTGGSHEQFF. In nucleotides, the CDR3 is TGCGCCAGCAGCCTGACAGGGGGTTCACATGAGCAGTTCTTC.

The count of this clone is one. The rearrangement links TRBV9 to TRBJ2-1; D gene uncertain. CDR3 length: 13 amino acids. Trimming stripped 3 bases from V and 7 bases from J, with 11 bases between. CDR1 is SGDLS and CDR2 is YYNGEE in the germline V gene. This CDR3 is CASSAPLENEQFF. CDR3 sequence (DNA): TGTGCCAGCAGCGCACCTCTGGAGAATGAGCAGTTCTTC.

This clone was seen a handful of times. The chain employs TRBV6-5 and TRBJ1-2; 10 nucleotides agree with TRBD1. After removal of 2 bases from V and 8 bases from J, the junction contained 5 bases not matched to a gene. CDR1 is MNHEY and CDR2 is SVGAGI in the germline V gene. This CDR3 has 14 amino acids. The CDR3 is CASSYTGQGGGYTF. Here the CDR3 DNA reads TGTGCCAGCAGTTACACCGGACAGGGGGGAGGCTACACCTTC.

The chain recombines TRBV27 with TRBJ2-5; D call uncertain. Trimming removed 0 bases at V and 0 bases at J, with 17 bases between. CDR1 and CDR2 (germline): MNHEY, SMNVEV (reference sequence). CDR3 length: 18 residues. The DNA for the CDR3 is TGTGCCAGCAGTTTATCGTACACCCCAGGAAGGTACCAAGAGACCCAGTACTTC. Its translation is CASSLSYTPGRYQETQYF.